Listed below are T cell receptor beta chains from one sample, sequenced in a study of cytomegalovirus exposure and HLA in healthy donors. The data were produced by immunoSEQ multiplex PCR, yet TCRdb's version contains in-frame clones alone and is incomplete. This table holds roughly 93,000 clones, about 80% found once. The sample taken for sequencing was PBMCs. The receptor set was obtained from a man younger than 30 in good health and CMV-seropositive. CDR3s include the opening cysteine and the closing phenylalanine or tryptophan.

>TRBJ1-1|TRBV10-3
CAIAGQGMNTEAFF
>TRBJ1-2|TRBV4-2
CASSQGRLQYGYTF
>TRBJ2-5|TRBV19
CASSMAVLPETQYF
>TRBJ2-3|TRBV19
CASSIIAGATDTQYF
>TRBJ1-2|TRBV19
CASSPAGIGSNYGYTF
>TRBJ2-6|TRBV4-2
CASSQTDRAGANVLTF
>TRBJ1-6|TRBV1
CTSSQEESPLHF
>TRBJ2-7|TRBV19
CASSITDRDTYEQYF
>TRBJ2-2|TRBV11-1
CASSEGLASSGELFF
>TRBJ2-6|TRBV28
CASLLRGSGANVLTF
>TRBJ2-1|TRBV7-6
CASSFRTGREYNEQFF
>TRBJ2-1|TRBV6-1
CAGRTSGIYNEQFF
>TRBJ2-3|TRBV7-8
CASSLDRGFTDTQYF
>TRBJ2-5|TRBV5-1
CASSPGAGREETQYF
>TRBJ2-2|TRBV2
CASSKSMNTGELFF
>TRBJ1-4|TRBV7-8
CASKRGIGEKLFF
>TRBJ2-5|TRBV28
CASSFRSAKKETQYF
>TRBJ2-5|TRBV28
CASSFPRVQETQYF
>TRBJ2-5|TRBV5-8
CASRDRVQETQYF
>TRBJ2-3|TRBV9
CASSVGTETSTDTQYF
>TRBJ2-5|TRBV5-5
CASSPARQGAETQYF
>TRBJ2-2|TRBV4-1
CASSQPWESTGELFF
>TRBJ2-7|TRBV7-2
CASSRLAGPYEQYF
>TRBJ2-3|TRBV5-1
CASSRSSGGPSSSTDTQYF
>TRBJ2-1|TRBV4-1
CASSQSSEQFF
>TRBJ2-1|TRBV28
CASKKLRTGVKNEQFF
>TRBJ2-1|TRBV30
CAWKEGLAGGRSSYNEQFF
>TRBJ1-6|TRBV27
CASSPIQGIGYSSPLHF
>TRBJ2-1|TRBV19
CASRRQGLAYNEQFF
>TRBJ1-2|TRBV6-1
CASSEAGGVIYGYTF
>TRBJ2-2|TRBV14
CASSWEVGTGELFF
>TRBJ2-7|TRBV27
CASSSPPGVEQYF
>TRBJ2-1|TRBV4-1
CASSQPRDRGAEQFF
>TRBJ2-1|TRBV2
CASSDSSGDEQFF
>TRBJ2-5|TRBV6-5
CASSYAGETQYF
>TRBJ1-2|TRBV25-1
CASAGLGGYTF
>TRBJ1-1|TRBV10-3
CAISGGTLNTEAFF
>TRBJ2-7|TRBV5-1
CASRLKSGQGGSYEQYF
>TRBJ2-3|TRBV6-1
CASSEEPTGGGLDTQYF
>TRBJ2-5|TRBV2
CASSERETQYF
>TRBJ1-5|TRBV30
CAWSVQGLPSNQPQHF
>NA|TRBV30
CAWTLPGAQASYEQYF
>TRBJ2-6|TRBV6-1
CASSFRSGANVLTF
>TRBJ2-3|TRBV7-2
CASSLMGTGQFTDTQYF
>TRBJ2-7|TRBV5-1
CASSLQGTYEQYF
>TRBJ1-1|TRBV6-5
CASKPTEMNTEAFF
>TRBJ1-1|TRBV30
CASQGDTEAFF
>TRBJ1-1|TRBV19
CASTLTGREAFF
>TRBJ2-7|TRBV7-9
CASSPQQATFSYEQYF
>TRBJ2-7|TRBV7-8
CASSPDTSYEQYF
>TRBJ2-7|TRBV11-2
CASSFSGGPWEQYF
>TRBJ2-7|TRBV4-1
CASSQGTRTSSEQYF